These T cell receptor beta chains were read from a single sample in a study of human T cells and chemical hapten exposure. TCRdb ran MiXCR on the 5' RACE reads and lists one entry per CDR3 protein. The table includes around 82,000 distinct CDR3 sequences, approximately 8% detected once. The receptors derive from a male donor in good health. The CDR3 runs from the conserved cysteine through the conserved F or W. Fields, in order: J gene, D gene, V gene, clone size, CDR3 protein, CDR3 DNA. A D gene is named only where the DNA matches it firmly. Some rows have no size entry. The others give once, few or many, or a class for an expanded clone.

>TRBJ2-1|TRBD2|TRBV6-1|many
CASSEVGGRNNEQFF
TGTGCCAGCAGTGAAGTTGGCGGGAGGAACAATGAGCAGTTCTTC
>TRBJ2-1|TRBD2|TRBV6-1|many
CASSEVAGGYNEQFF
TGTGCCAGCAGTGAAGTAGCGGGAGGGTACAATGAGCAGTTCTTC
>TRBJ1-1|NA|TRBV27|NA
CASSLSGGAEAFF
TGTGCCAGCAGTTTAAGTGGGGGGGCTGAAGCTTTCTTT
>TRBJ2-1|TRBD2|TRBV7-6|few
CASSRLADTYNEQFF
TGTGCCAGCAGCCGTCTAGCGGACACCTACAATGAGCAGTTCTTC
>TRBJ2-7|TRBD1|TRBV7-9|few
CASSRAASGGGYEQYF
TGTGCCAGCAGCCGCGCTGCATCAGGGGGTGGTTACGAGCAGTACTTC
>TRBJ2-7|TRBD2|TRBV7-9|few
CASSPGGLAEYEQYF
TGTGCCAGCAGCCCCGGGGGACTAGCGGAATACGAGCAGTACTTC
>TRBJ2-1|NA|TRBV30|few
CAWSVPRGLGDNEQFF
TGTGCCTGGAGTGTACCCCGGGGGCTCGGGGACAATGAGCAGTTCTTC
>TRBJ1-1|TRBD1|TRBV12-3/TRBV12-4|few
CASSRTLQGGTEAFF
TGTGCCAGCAGCCGAACCCTTCAGGGGGGGACTGAAGCTTTCTTT
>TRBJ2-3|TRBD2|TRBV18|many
CASSSRLAGGQDTQYF
TGTGCCAGCTCATCCAGACTAGCGGGAGGGCAAGATACGCAGTATTTT
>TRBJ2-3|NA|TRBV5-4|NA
CASSWWGMEDTQYF
TGTGCCAGCAGCTGGTGGGGGATGGAAGATACGCAGTATTTT
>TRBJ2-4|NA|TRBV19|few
CASSIDAGAREYF
TGTGCCAGTAGTATAGATGCAGGGGCCCGGGAGTACTTC
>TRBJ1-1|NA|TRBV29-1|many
CSVAPRQVNTEAFF
TGCAGCGTTGCCCCGCGACAGGTCAACACTGAAGCTTTCTTT
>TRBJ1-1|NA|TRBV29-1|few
CSVVAPRTYTEAFF
TGCAGCGTTGTGGCCCCAAGGACGTACACTGAAGCTTTCTTT
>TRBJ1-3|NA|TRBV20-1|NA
CSARDYGSGNTIYF
TGCAGTGCTAGAGATTACGGCTCTGGAAACACCATATATTTT
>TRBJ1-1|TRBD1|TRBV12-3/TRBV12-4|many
CASSLSGGFEAFF
TGTGCCAGCAGTTTATCAGGGGGCTTTGAAGCTTTCTTT
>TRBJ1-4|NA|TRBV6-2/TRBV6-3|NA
CASRPGGQFEKLFF
TGTGCCAGCAGGCCCGGCGGACAGTTTGAAAAACTGTTTTTT
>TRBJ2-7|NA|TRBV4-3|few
CASSQAAGDTYEQYF
TGCGCCAGCAGCCAAGCTGCGGGGGACACCTACGAGCAGTACTTC
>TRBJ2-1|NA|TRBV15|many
CATSPTLSYNEQFF
TGTGCCACCAGTCCGACCCTTTCCTACAATGAGCAGTTCTTC
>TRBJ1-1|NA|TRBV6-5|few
CASSTGISTEAFF
TGTGCCAGCAGCACAGGGATTTCCACTGAAGCTTTCTTT
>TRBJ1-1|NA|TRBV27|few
CASSLFSNTEAFF
TGTGCCAGCAGTTTATTTTCGAACACTGAAGCTTTCTTT
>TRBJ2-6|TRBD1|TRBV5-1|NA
CASSKGQGSGANVLTF
TGCGCCAGCAGCAAGGGACAGGGGTCTGGGGCCAACGTCCTGACTTTC
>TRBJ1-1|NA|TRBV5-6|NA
CASSLEQGNTEAFF
TGTGCCAGCAGCTTAGAACAGGGAAACACTGAAGCTTTCTTT
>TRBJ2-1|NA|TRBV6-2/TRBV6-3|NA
CASTGAYNEQFF
TGTGCCAGCACCGGGGCCTACAATGAGCAGTTCTTC
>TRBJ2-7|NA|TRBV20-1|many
CSARPGQLEQYF
TGCAGTGCTCGTCCCGGACAGTTAGAGCAGTACTTC
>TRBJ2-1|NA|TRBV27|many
CASTPFWRGADNEQFF
TGTGCCAGCACACCATTCTGGAGGGGGGCCGACAATGAGCAGTTCTTC
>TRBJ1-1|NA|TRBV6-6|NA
CASSGGAPNTEAFF
TGTGCCAGCAGTGGTGGGGCCCCGAACACTGAAGCTTTCTTT
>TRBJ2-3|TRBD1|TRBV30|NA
CARMAGGDSRTDTQYF
TGTGCCCGGATGGCAGGGGGTGACTCCCGCACAGATACGCAGTATTTT
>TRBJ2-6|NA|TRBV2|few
CASSDREGANVLTF
TGTGCCAGCAGTGACCGGGAGGGGGCCAACGTCCTGACTTTC
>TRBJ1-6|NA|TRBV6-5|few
CASSPRSTHRAVNSPLHF
TGTGCCAGCAGCCCGCGATCAACCCACAGGGCGGTGAATTCACCCCTCCACTTT
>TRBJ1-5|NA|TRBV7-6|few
CASSLRTDSNQPQHF
TGTGCCAGCAGCTTGAGAACTGATAGCAATCAGCCCCAGCATTTT
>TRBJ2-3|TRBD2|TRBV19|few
CASTVGRASGGGYADTQYF
TGTGCCAGTACCGTCGGTAGGGCTAGCGGGGGGGGATACGCAGATACGCAGTATTTT
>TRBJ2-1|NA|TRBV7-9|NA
CASSQGEQFF
TGTGCCAGCAGCCAGGGAGAGCAGTTCTTC
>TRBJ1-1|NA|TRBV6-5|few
CASSSTIGTEAFF
TGTGCCAGCAGCTCAACGATCGGAACAGAAGCTTTCTTT
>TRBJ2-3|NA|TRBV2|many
CASSVVPTDTQYF
TGTGCCAGCAGTGTGGTCCCCACAGATACGCAGTATTTT
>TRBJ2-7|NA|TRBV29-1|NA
CSVEEDSTYEQYF
TGCAGCGTTGAAGAGGACAGTACCTACGAGCAGTACTTC
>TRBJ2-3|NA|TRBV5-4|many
CASSLEQGRTDTQYF
TGTGCCAGCAGCTTGGAGCAGGGACGCACAGATACGCAGTATTTT
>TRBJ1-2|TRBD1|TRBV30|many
CAWSEGRGHGYTF
TGTGCCTGGAGTGAGGGCAGGGGGCACGGCTACACCTTC
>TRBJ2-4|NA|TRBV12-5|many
CASGSSGTGKNIQYF
TGTGCTAGTGGGTCCTCCGGGACTGGCAAAAACATTCAGTACTTC
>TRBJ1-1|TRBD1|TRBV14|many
CASSATTGQGDTEAFF
TGTGCCAGCAGCGCTACAACGGGACAGGGAGACACTGAAGCTTTCTTT
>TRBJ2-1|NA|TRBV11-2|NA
CASSLAGLSNEQFF
TGTGCCAGCAGCTTAGCAGGGTTAAGTAATGAGCAGTTCTTC
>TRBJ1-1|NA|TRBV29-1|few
CSVVEGRYTEAFF
TGCAGCGTAGTGGAGGGGAGGTACACTGAAGCTTTCTTT
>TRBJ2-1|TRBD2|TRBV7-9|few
CASSPGLAGLNEQFF
TGTGCCAGCAGCCCAGGACTAGCGGGACTGAATGAGCAGTTCTTC
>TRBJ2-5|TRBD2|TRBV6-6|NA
CASTPPSGGETQYF
TGTGCCAGCACCCCTCCTAGCGGGGGAGAGACCCAGTACTTC
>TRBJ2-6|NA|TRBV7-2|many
CASSPNPRHRARSSGANVLTF
TGTGCCAGCAGCCCCAACCCAAGACACCGCGCGCGGAGCTCTGGGGCCAACGTCCTGACTTTC
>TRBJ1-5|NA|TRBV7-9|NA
CASSLGGKIQPQHF
TGTGCCAGCAGCTTAGGGGGGAAAATACAGCCCCAGCATTTT
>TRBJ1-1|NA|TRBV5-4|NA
CASSFQSRGGTEAFF
TGTGCCAGCAGCTTCCAAAGCAGGGGAGGCACTGAAGCTTTCTTT
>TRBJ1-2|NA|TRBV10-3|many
CAISDVSWVDRDGYTF
TGTGCCATCAGTGATGTTAGTTGGGTCGATCGGGATGGCTACACCTTC
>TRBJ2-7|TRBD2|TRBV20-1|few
CSARDLGTSGSSEQYF
TGCAGTGCTAGAGATCTGGGGACTAGCGGGAGCAGCGAGCAGTACTTC
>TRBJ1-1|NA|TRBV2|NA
CASGRSPSGAEAFF
TGTGCCAGCGGGCGGAGTCCGTCGGGCGCTGAAGCTTTCTTT
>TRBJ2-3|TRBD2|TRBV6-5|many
CASSFRLAGVADTQYF
TGTGCCAGCAGTTTCCGACTAGCGGGGGTTGCAGATACGCAGTATTTT
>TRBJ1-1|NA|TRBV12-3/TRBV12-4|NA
CASSLLSMNTEAFF
TGTGCCAGCAGTCTCCTAAGCATGAACACTGAAGCTTTCTTT
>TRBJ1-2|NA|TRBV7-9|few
CASSPSSSERDYGYTF
TGTGCCAGCAGCCCCTCGTCTTCCGAGAGGGACTATGGCTACACCTTC
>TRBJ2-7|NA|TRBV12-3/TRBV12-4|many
CASSPREAYEQYF
TGTGCCAGCAGTCCAAGGGAGGCCTACGAGCAGTACTTC